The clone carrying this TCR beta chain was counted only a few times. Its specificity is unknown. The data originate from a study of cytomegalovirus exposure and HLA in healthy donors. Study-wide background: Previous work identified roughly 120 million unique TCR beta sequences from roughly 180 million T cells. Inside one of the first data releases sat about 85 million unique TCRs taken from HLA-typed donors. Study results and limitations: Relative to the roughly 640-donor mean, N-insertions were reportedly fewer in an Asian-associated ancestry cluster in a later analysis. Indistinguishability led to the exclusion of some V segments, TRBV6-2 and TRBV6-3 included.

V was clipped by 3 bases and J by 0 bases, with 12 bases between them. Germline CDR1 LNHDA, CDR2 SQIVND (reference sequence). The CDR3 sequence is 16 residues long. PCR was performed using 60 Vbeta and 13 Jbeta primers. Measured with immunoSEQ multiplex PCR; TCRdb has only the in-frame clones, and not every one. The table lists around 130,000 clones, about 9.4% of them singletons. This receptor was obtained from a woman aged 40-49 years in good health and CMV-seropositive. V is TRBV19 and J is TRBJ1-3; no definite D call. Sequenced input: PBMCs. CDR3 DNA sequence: TGTGCCAGTAGTATCTCGGGTGCAGTCTCTGGAAACACCATATATTTT. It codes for CASSISGAVSGNTIYF. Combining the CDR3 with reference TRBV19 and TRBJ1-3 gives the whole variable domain DGGITQSPKYLFRKEGQNVTLSCEQNLNHDAMYWYRQDPGQGLRLIYYSQIVNDFQKGDIAEGYSVSREKKESFPLTVTSAQKNPTAFYLCASSISGAVSGNTIYFGEGSWLTVV.